Detailed here is one T cell receptor (beta chain). Its specificity is not known. The source of the sample is a study of chemoradiotherapy in HPV16-positive cancers. Study overall: Candidate HPV-specific clones and shared TCR motifs came from a couple of HPV16-positive patients.

This CDR3 contains 13 residues. The V and J ends lost 2 bases and 5 bases respectively, with 10 bases between them. CDR1 and CDR2 (germline): SGDLS, YYNGEE. Over chemoradiotherapy, repertoires were sampled more than once. Points from the study as a whole: For HPV16-positive patients, expanding HPV-responsive T cells associated with longer recurrence-free survival. The functional HPV-specific definition rests on just two HPV16-positive patients.

Only in-frame clones appear in the TCRdb table, and some are missing; sequencing was by immunoSEQ multiplex PCR. The data hold about 39,000 clones, with more than 65% observed a single time. This TCR was recovered from a human donor with HPV-associated anogenital cancer. Sequenced here: blood, sampled from a patient who underwent chemoradiotherapy. The chain links TRBV9 to TRBJ2-5, with D perhaps matching TRBD2 (5 bases). The CDR3 DNA follows: TGTGCCAGCAGCGTGTCGGGGTGGGAGACCCAGTACTTC. Protein product: CASSVSGWETQYF.